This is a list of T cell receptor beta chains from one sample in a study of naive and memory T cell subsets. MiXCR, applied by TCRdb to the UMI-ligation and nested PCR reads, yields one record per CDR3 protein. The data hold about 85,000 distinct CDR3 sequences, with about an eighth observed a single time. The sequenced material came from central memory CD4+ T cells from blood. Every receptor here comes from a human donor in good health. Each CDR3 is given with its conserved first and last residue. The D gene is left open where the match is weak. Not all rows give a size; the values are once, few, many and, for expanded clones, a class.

CDR3aa: CASSSGFYVEQYF
CDR3nt: TGTGCCAGCAGTTCGGGCTTCTACGTCGAGCAGTACTTC
d_gene: -
abundance: many
v_gene: TRBV28
j_gene: TRBJ2-7

CDR3aa: CASSESSGRALNEQFF
CDR3nt: TGCGCCAGCAGTGAATCTAGCGGGAGGGCCTTAAATGAGCAGTTCTTC
d_gene: TRBD2
abundance: -
v_gene: TRBV10-1
j_gene: TRBJ2-1

CDR3aa: CASSPRLARVDEQFF
CDR3nt: TGTGCCAGCAGCCCCCGACTAGCGAGGGTCGATGAGCAGTTCTTC
d_gene: TRBD2
abundance: -
v_gene: TRBV7-9
j_gene: TRBJ2-1

CDR3aa: CASSLDGGYSYEQYF
CDR3nt: TGTGCCAGCAGCTTAGATGGCGGGTACTCCTACGAGCAGTACTTC
d_gene: -
abundance: -
v_gene: TRBV7-8
j_gene: TRBJ2-7

CDR3aa: CASSLGGRGMLYGYTF
CDR3nt: TGTGCCAGCAGTTTGGGGGGGAGGGGAATGCTCTATGGCTACACCTTC
d_gene: -
abundance: few
v_gene: TRBV6-9
j_gene: TRBJ1-2

CDR3aa: CAWEKGGRRGANVLTF
CDR3nt: TGTGCCTGGGAGAAAGGGGGCAGGAGAGGGGCCAACGTCCTGACTTTC
d_gene: TRBD1
abundance: few
v_gene: TRBV30
j_gene: TRBJ2-6

CDR3aa: CAISAPSRLYNEQFF
CDR3nt: TGTGCCATCAGCGCACCCTCCCGACTCTACAATGAGCAGTTCTTC
d_gene: -
abundance: few
v_gene: TRBV10-3
j_gene: TRBJ2-1

CDR3aa: CASSIGQTSYNEQFF
CDR3nt: TGTGCCAGTAGTATAGGCCAGACGTCCTACAATGAGCAGTTCTTC
d_gene: -
abundance: -
v_gene: TRBV19
j_gene: TRBJ2-1

CDR3aa: CSARSWAGVAEQYF
CDR3nt: TGCAGTGCTAGGTCGTGGGCGGGAGTGGCCGAGCAGTACTTC
d_gene: TRBD2
abundance: many
v_gene: TRBV20-1
j_gene: TRBJ2-7

CDR3aa: CATTSGKTGELFF
CDR3nt: TGTGCCACCACTAGCGGGAAGACCGGGGAGCTGTTTTTT
d_gene: TRBD2
abundance: few
v_gene: TRBV10-3
j_gene: TRBJ2-2

CDR3aa: CASSSTGSGNYGYTF
CDR3nt: TGTGCCAGCAGCTCGACAGGGAGTGGAAACTATGGCTACACCTTC
d_gene: TRBD1
abundance: -
v_gene: TRBV5-4
j_gene: TRBJ1-2

CDR3aa: CASSLRACGNEQFF
CDR3nt: TGTGCCAGCAGTTTGAGGGCCTGCGGGAATGAGCAGTTCTTC
d_gene: -
abundance: once
v_gene: TRBV27
j_gene: TRBJ2-1

CDR3aa: CASTLDGGGELFF
CDR3nt: TGCGCCAGCACTCTAGACGGAGGAGGGGAGCTGTTTTTT
d_gene: -
abundance: many
v_gene: TRBV10-2
j_gene: TRBJ2-2

CDR3aa: CASSQEREGFYEQYF
CDR3nt: TGTGCCAGCAGCCAAGAGAGGGAGGGGTTCTACGAGCAGTACTTC
d_gene: TRBD2
abundance: many
v_gene: TRBV4-2
j_gene: TRBJ2-7

CDR3aa: CAWSGTYQETQYF
CDR3nt: TGTGCCTGGAGTGGGACTTACCAAGAGACCCAGTACTTC
d_gene: -
abundance: many
v_gene: TRBV30
j_gene: TRBJ2-5

CDR3aa: CSARDILAGSSYEQYF
CDR3nt: TGCAGTGCTAGAGATATACTAGCGGGGAGCTCCTACGAGCAGTACTTC
d_gene: TRBD2
abundance: -
v_gene: TRBV20-1
j_gene: TRBJ2-7

CDR3aa: CASSYSGTGFLFAGNTIYF
CDR3nt: TGTGCCAGCAGTTACTCCGGGACAGGGTTTTTATTTGCTGGAAACACCATATATTTT
d_gene: TRBD1
abundance: few
v_gene: TRBV6-5
j_gene: TRBJ1-3

CDR3aa: CAISPQASSSYNEQFF
CDR3nt: TGTGCCATCAGTCCACAGGCCTCTAGCTCCTACAATGAGCAGTTCTTC
d_gene: -
abundance: many
v_gene: TRBV10-3
j_gene: TRBJ2-1

CDR3aa: CASSSGTPMDTQYF
CDR3nt: TGTGCCAGCAGCTCCGGGACTCCTATGGATACGCAGTATTTT
d_gene: -
abundance: -
v_gene: TRBV5-5
j_gene: TRBJ2-3

CDR3aa: CASSRRGSDYGYTF
CDR3nt: TGTGCCAGCAGCCGGAGGGGTTCCGACTATGGCTACACCTTC
d_gene: -
abundance: many
v_gene: TRBV3-1
j_gene: TRBJ1-2

CDR3aa: CASSKGANYGYTF
CDR3nt: TGTGCCAGCAGCAAGGGAGCTAACTATGGCTACACCTTC
d_gene: -
abundance: -
v_gene: TRBV6-5
j_gene: TRBJ1-2

CDR3aa: CSTSHINNEQFF
CDR3nt: TGCAGTACCTCGCACATAAACAATGAGCAGTTCTTC
d_gene: -
abundance: many
v_gene: TRBV29-1
j_gene: TRBJ2-1

CDR3aa: CASSFYRQGSGNTIYF
CDR3nt: TGTGCCAGCAGCTTTTACCGACAGGGGTCTGGAAACACCATATATTTT
d_gene: TRBD1
abundance: many
v_gene: TRBV7-2
j_gene: TRBJ1-3

CDR3aa: CASGGMNTEAFF
CDR3nt: TGTGCCAGCGGGGGAATGAACACTGAAGCTTTCTTT
d_gene: -
abundance: -
v_gene: TRBV28
j_gene: TRBJ1-1

CDR3aa: CASRPGQGAAGYNEQFF
CDR3nt: TGCGCCAGCAGACCCGGACAGGGGGCAGCCGGTTACAATGAGCAGTTCTTC
d_gene: TRBD1
abundance: many
v_gene: TRBV5-1
j_gene: TRBJ2-1

CDR3aa: CASRPNLGALYEQYF
CDR3nt: TGTGCCAGCAGGCCTAACTTAGGGGCCTTATACGAGCAGTACTTC
d_gene: -
abundance: many
v_gene: TRBV6-5
j_gene: TRBJ2-7

CDR3aa: CSVEGAESGNTIYF
CDR3nt: TGCAGCGTTGAGGGGGCTGAGTCTGGAAACACCATATATTTT
d_gene: -
abundance: few
v_gene: TRBV29-1
j_gene: TRBJ1-3

CDR3aa: CASSPQGGTGANVLTF
CDR3nt: TGTGCCAGCTCCCCGCAGGGGGGCACTGGGGCCAACGTCCTGACTTTC
d_gene: -
abundance: few
v_gene: TRBV18
j_gene: TRBJ2-6

CDR3aa: CASSLRTGGTGELFF
CDR3nt: TGTGCCAGCAGCTTGCGGACAGGGGGCACCGGGGAGCTGTTTTTT
d_gene: TRBD1
abundance: -
v_gene: TRBV7-9
j_gene: TRBJ2-2